This T cell receptor beta chain was observed in a study of T cell responses to AZD1222 COVID-19 vaccine (dated by TCRdb to the early 2020s). With regard to the full study: A total of over 230 trial participants underwent TCR sequencing, of whom nearly 210 received two doses of AZD1222 and about 25 received two doses of the MenACWY control vaccine. Enrollment into the trials was organized by age into subgroups of 18-55, 56-69 and 70-plus years, and those subgroups contained roughly 160, 29 and 62 TCR-sequenced participants, respectively. Study-level results and caveats: Participants were mostly white British, with more females than males. The authors suggested clonal diversity may have been underestimated. After two AZD1222 doses, spike-specific TCR breadth and depth were significantly higher than at day 0 and than in MenACWY recipients. Nearly half of unique spike-specific TCRs reportedly recognized epitopes outside regions mutated in the B.1.351 and B.1.1.7 variants. Because no day 14 peak-response samples were available, the repertoires could be characterized only after the peak T cell response. Only five to seven AZD1222 recipients were SARS-CoV-2 seropositive at baseline, limiting conclusions about previously exposed vaccinees. In the small 56-69-year group, the increase in depth fell short of significance, most likely because of low power. The vaccine-associated CD4 TCRs covered the entire spike protein, and the dominant responses fell in regions 160-218 and 743-854.

The sample's time point label, in plain terms: about 28 days (+/-7) after the second vaccine dose. The treatment or condition label for this specimen denotes: meningococcal conjugate vaccine given as trial control. Vaccinee samples were obtained from the UK trials COV001 and COV002, which included a single-blind randomized controlled phase 2/3 trial of AZD1222 (ChAdOx1 nCoV-19) in healthy adults. Trial participant PBMC samples were collected at day 0 and day 28 after the second dose for TCRbeta chain sequencing. The CDR3 measures 15 amino acids from cysteine to phenylalanine. Only the CDR3 DNA stays, 45 bases, in frame from base 1. Unmatched junction bases come to 12, with V trimmed by 5 bases and J by 5 bases. From the germline V gene, CDR1 is SGHTA and CDR2 is FQGTGA. A note on this clone: Its antigen is still unknown. Base-call qualities are not available, and no considerably larger clone is one nucleotide away.

The CDR3 regions of human TCRbeta chains were analyzed by immunosequencing. Turning to the authors' computational methods: Repertoire TCRs were checked for matches against a reference library of SARS-CoV-2-specific TCRs that had been generated using the MIRA antigen-specificity platform. Breadth was defined as the fraction of unique TCRs that were SARS-CoV-2-associated, and depth was defined as the fraction of total T cells that were SARS-CoV-2-associated. Each spike-specific TCR was assigned to its reactive spike region and to a CD4 or CD8 class using the MIRA data. Log10-transformed breadth and depth values were compared by one-way ANOVA with Sidak's multiple comparisons tests. In TCRdb, the immuneACCESS table is reduced to in-frame sequences with V and J assigned. These tables do not hold every clone; where another copy was compared, an unresolved V gene accounts for under half, and the others remain unexplained. V and J calls and clone size are copied from that table; D and trimming were computed from the DNA. For this sample the table gives over 200,000 clones, of which roughly 94% were detected only once. The top ten hold 1.7% of the sample.

The clonotype was recovered from an adult who received the MenACWY meningococcal vaccine as a control. The sequences come from peripheral blood, collected 28 days after the second dose of the MenACWY control vaccine. Here the chain combines TRBV7-3 and TRBJ2-7, and TRBD2 matches 7 of the central bases. The CDR3 corresponds to CASSPTGTGGDEQYF. The DNA sequence is as follows: TGTGCCAGCAGCCCCACCGGGACGGGAGGCGACGAGCAGTACTTC.